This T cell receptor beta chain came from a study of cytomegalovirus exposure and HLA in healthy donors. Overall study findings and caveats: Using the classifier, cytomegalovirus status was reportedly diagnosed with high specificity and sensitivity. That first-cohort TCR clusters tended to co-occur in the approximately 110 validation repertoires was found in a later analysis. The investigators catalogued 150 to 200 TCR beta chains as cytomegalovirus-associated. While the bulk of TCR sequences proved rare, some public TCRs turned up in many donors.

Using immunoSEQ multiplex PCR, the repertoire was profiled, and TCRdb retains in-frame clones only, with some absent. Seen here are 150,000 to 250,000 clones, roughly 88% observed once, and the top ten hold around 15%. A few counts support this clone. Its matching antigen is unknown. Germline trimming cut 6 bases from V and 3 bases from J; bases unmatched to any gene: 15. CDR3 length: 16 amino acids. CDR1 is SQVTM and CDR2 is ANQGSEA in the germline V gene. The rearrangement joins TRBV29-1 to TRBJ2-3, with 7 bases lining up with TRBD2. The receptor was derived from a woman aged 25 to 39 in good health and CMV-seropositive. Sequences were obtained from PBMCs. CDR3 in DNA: TGCAGCGTCGCACCGTCTCTAGCGGTGCCAACAGATACGCAGTATTTT. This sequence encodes CSVAPSLAVPTDTQYF.